Listed below are T cell receptor beta chains from one sample, sequenced in a study of response to subunit inactivated influenza vaccine. TCRdb re-derived calls from the RT-PCR reads in MiXCR, one entry per CDR3 protein. The data contain around 760,000 distinct CDR3 sequences, over 11% of them singletons. Specimen: PBMCs from blood, collected 14 to 15 days before vaccination. The receptors shown here come from a man aged 45-65 years who received an inactivated influenza vaccine. Each CDR3 is given with its conserved first and last residue. The order of the fields is V gene, J gene, D gene, clone size, CDR3 DNA, CDR3 protein. A D gene is named only where the DNA matches it firmly. Some rows have no size entry. The others give once, few or many, or a class for an expanded clone.

v_gene: TRBV14; j_gene: TRBJ1-5; d_gene: TRBD1; abundance: .; CDR3nt: TGTGCCAGCAGCCAATCGACAGGGATCGGTCAGCCCCAGCATTTT; CDR3aa: CASSQSTGIGQPQHF
v_gene: TRBV6-6; j_gene: TRBJ2-7; d_gene: .; abundance: few; CDR3nt: TGTGCCAGCAGTTACTACCTTAACGAGCAGTACTTC; CDR3aa: CASSYYLNEQYF
v_gene: TRBV11-2; j_gene: TRBJ2-2; d_gene: .; abundance: few; CDR3nt: TGTGCCAGCAGCTTACTATCCCAGTCCACCGGGGAGCTGTTTTTT; CDR3aa: CASSLLSQSTGELFF
v_gene: TRBV9; j_gene: TRBJ1-6; d_gene: .; abundance: .; CDR3nt: TGTGCCAGCAGTACAAGTGGGGGCTCACCCCTCCACTTT; CDR3aa: CASSTSGGSPLHF
v_gene: TRBV7-2; j_gene: TRBJ1-3; d_gene: .; abundance: few; CDR3nt: TGTGCCAGCAGCCCCGGGACTGGGACCTCTGGAAACACCATATATTTT; CDR3aa: CASSPGTGTSGNTIYF
v_gene: TRBV28; j_gene: TRBJ2-6; d_gene: .; abundance: .; CDR3nt: TGTGCCAGCAGCACTAGCTTTGGGGCCAACGTCCTGACTTTC; CDR3aa: CASSTSFGANVLTF
v_gene: TRBV24-1; j_gene: TRBJ2-3; d_gene: .; abundance: .; CDR3nt: TGTGCCACCAGTAAGAGGGCAGATACGCAGTATTTT; CDR3aa: CATSKRADTQYF
v_gene: TRBV5-1; j_gene: TRBJ2-3; d_gene: .; abundance: .; CDR3nt: TGCGCCAGCAGCCTTGACAGATCCGGGAACACAGATACGCAGTATTTT; CDR3aa: CASSLDRSGNTDTQYF
v_gene: TRBV6-5; j_gene: TRBJ1-3; d_gene: .; abundance: .; CDR3nt: TGTGCCAGCAGTTACTCGAGGGGGGTGGATGGAAACACCATATATTTT; CDR3aa: CASSYSRGVDGNTIYF
v_gene: TRBV10-3; j_gene: TRBJ2-2; d_gene: TRBD2; abundance: many; CDR3nt: TGTGCCATCAGCCTTACTAGCGGGAGTTCCACCGGGGAGCTGTTTTTT; CDR3aa: CAISLTSGSSTGELFF
v_gene: TRBV5-4; j_gene: TRBJ2-2; d_gene: TRBD2; abundance: .; CDR3nt: TGTGCCAGCAGCGGCGGGACTAGCATTGGCACCGGGGAGCTGTTTTTT; CDR3aa: CASSGGTSIGTGELFF
v_gene: TRBV6-1; j_gene: TRBJ2-2; d_gene: .; abundance: few; CDR3nt: TGTGCCAGCAGACAAGACAGGATCCTGGAGCTGTTTTTT; CDR3aa: CASRQDRILELFF
v_gene: TRBV19; j_gene: TRBJ1-5; d_gene: .; abundance: .; CDR3nt: TGTGCCAGTAGTAAGGGACATAGCAATCAGCCCCAGCATTTT; CDR3aa: CASSKGHSNQPQHF
v_gene: TRBV12-3/TRBV12-4; j_gene: TRBJ1-3; d_gene: .; abundance: many; CDR3nt: TGTGCCAGCACCGTAGGGGCGAGGGGAAACACCATATATTTT; CDR3aa: CASTVGARGNTIYF
v_gene: TRBV7-9; j_gene: TRBJ2-3; d_gene: .; abundance: few; CDR3nt: TGTGCCAGCAGACTGGACAGCTATACGCAGTATTTT; CDR3aa: CASRLDSYTQYF
v_gene: TRBV5-1; j_gene: TRBJ2-1; d_gene: TRBD2; abundance: many; CDR3nt: TGCGCCAGCAGCCAAGCGCCAGCGGGAGTATTTAATGAGCAGTTCTTC; CDR3aa: CASSQAPAGVFNEQFF
v_gene: TRBV18; j_gene: TRBJ1-3; d_gene: .; abundance: .; CDR3nt: TGTGCCAGCTCACCACTCATTACCTGGGGAGGGAGACTTTCTGGAAACACCATATATTTT; CDR3aa: CASSPLITWGGRLSGNTIYF
v_gene: TRBV12-3/TRBV12-4; j_gene: TRBJ1-2; d_gene: TRBD1; abundance: .; CDR3nt: TGTGCCAGCAGGGGACAGGGAACCTATGGCTACACCTTC; CDR3aa: CASRGQGTYGYTF
v_gene: TRBV3-1; j_gene: TRBJ1-1; d_gene: TRBD1; abundance: .; CDR3nt: TGTGCCAGCAGGGACAGGGGCTTGGTCACTGAAGCTTTCTTT; CDR3aa: CASRDRGLVTEAFF
v_gene: TRBV24-1; j_gene: TRBJ1-1; d_gene: .; abundance: few; CDR3nt: TGTGCCACCAGTCTTGGGCGTGAAGCTTTCTTT; CDR3aa: CATSLGREAFF
v_gene: TRBV20-1; j_gene: TRBJ2-1; d_gene: TRBD2; abundance: many; CDR3nt: TGCAGTGCTTGGCGGGGGGGCGGGCATGAGCAGTTCTTC; CDR3aa: CSAWRGGGHEQFF
v_gene: TRBV10-3; j_gene: TRBJ1-1; d_gene: .; abundance: many; CDR3nt: TGTGCCATCAGTGAGTCGGTAGGGATCATGAACACTGAAGCTTTCTTT; CDR3aa: CAISESVGIMNTEAFF
v_gene: TRBV29-1; j_gene: TRBJ2-6; d_gene: .; abundance: .; CDR3nt: TGCAGCGTTGAATTGCTAGGCGGGGCCAACGTCCTGACTTTC; CDR3aa: CSVELLGGANVLTF
v_gene: TRBV9; j_gene: TRBJ2-1; d_gene: TRBD2; abundance: many; CDR3nt: TGTGCCAGCAGGGCTAGCGGGGGGCCCTACAATGAGCAGTTCTTC; CDR3aa: CASRASGGPYNEQFF
v_gene: TRBV5-1; j_gene: TRBJ1-4; d_gene: TRBD1; abundance: .; CDR3nt: TGCGCCAGCAGCTTGGACGCGACAGGGGGCTATGAAAAACTGTTTTTT; CDR3aa: CASSLDATGGYEKLFF
v_gene: TRBV2; j_gene: TRBJ2-3; d_gene: .; abundance: .; CDR3nt: TGTGCCGGGGAGACTAGTAATACGCAGTATTTT; CDR3aa: CAGETSNTQYF
v_gene: TRBV5-1; j_gene: TRBJ2-2; d_gene: TRBD1; abundance: .; CDR3nt: TGCGCCAGCAGCTTGGCCAGGGGGACCCGGGCCGGGGAGCTGTTTTTT; CDR3aa: CASSLARGTRAGELFF
v_gene: TRBV7-2; j_gene: TRBJ2-1; d_gene: .; abundance: .; CDR3nt: TGTGCCAGCAGCTTAGCGTTCTTCGGCGGGCCGCCCAATGAGCAGTTCTTC; CDR3aa: CASSLAFFGGPPNEQFF
v_gene: TRBV14; j_gene: TRBJ2-3; d_gene: .; abundance: once; CDR3nt: TGTGCCAGCAGCCCCCGGGGCCCAACAGATACGCAGTATTTT; CDR3aa: CASSPRGPTDTQYF
v_gene: TRBV7-9; j_gene: TRBJ2-2; d_gene: .; abundance: few; CDR3nt: TGTGCCAGCAGCTTAGCGGGATACTCCGAACAAACCGGGGAGCTGTTTTTT; CDR3aa: CASSLAGYSEQTGELFF
v_gene: TRBV5-1; j_gene: TRBJ2-3; d_gene: TRBD2; abundance: few; CDR3nt: TGCGCCAGCAGCTCCACTAGCGATCGAGGCGATACGCAGTATTTT; CDR3aa: CASSSTSDRGDTQYF
v_gene: TRBV29-1; j_gene: TRBJ2-1; d_gene: TRBD2; abundance: few; CDR3nt: TGCAGCGTTGATTCTAGCGGGAGGCATGAGCAGTTCTTC; CDR3aa: CSVDSSGRHEQFF
v_gene: TRBV27; j_gene: TRBJ2-1; d_gene: TRBD1; abundance: few; CDR3nt: TGTGCCAGCGCAAGGCAGGCAGGGGGCTACAATGAGCAGTTCTTC; CDR3aa: CASARQAGGYNEQFF
v_gene: TRBV9; j_gene: TRBJ2-1; d_gene: .; abundance: few; CDR3nt: TGTGCCAGCAGCGTATTGGGTCCCCCAAGCGATGAGCAGTTCTTC; CDR3aa: CASSVLGPPSDEQFF
v_gene: TRBV7-9; j_gene: TRBJ2-5; d_gene: .; abundance: .; CDR3nt: TGTGCCAGCAGCTTAGAACCTGTAGGGGAGACCCAGTACTTC; CDR3aa: CASSLEPVGETQYF
v_gene: TRBV4-1; j_gene: TRBJ2-3; d_gene: TRBD1; abundance: many; CDR3nt: TGCGCCAGCAGCCAAGCCGACAGGGGGACGGATACGCAGTATTTT; CDR3aa: CASSQADRGTDTQYF
v_gene: TRBV4-1; j_gene: TRBJ1-5; d_gene: TRBD1; abundance: .; CDR3nt: TGCGCCAGCAGCCAGGATGGGACAGGCTGGCCCCAGCATTTT; CDR3aa: CASSQDGTGWPQHF
v_gene: TRBV18; j_gene: TRBJ1-6; d_gene: .; abundance: .; CDR3nt: TGTGCCAGCTCACAATCAGAAGAATCACCCCTCCACTTT; CDR3aa: CASSQSEESPLHF
v_gene: TRBV3-1; j_gene: TRBJ2-1; d_gene: .; abundance: .; CDR3nt: TGTGCCAGCAGCCAAGATCTTAACCAGCGCGACAATTACAATGAGCAGTTCTTC; CDR3aa: CASSQDLNQRDNYNEQFF
v_gene: TRBV20-1; j_gene: TRBJ1-3; d_gene: .; abundance: few; CDR3nt: TGCAGTGCCACCGCCCGGGGTTCTGGAAACACCATATATTTT; CDR3aa: CSATARGSGNTIYF
v_gene: TRBV7-9; j_gene: TRBJ2-7; d_gene: TRBD2; abundance: many; CDR3nt: TGTGCCAGCAGCTTTGGGCTAGCGGGGTACTCCTACGAGCAGTACTTC; CDR3aa: CASSFGLAGYSYEQYF